These 5 T cell receptor beta chains originate from one sample sequenced in a study of read filtering for tumor transcriptome and immune sequencing. This library used 300 to 500 ng RNA and molecular barcoded adaptors spanning alpha/delta and beta/gamma chains. TCRdb called the reads again in MiXCR, with one record for every CDR3 protein. The table has 130,000 or so distinct CDR3 sequences, over 10% seen once. Sequencing used a population of CD138-negative cells sorted from bone marrow. The receptors stem from a donor at least 40 years old with multiple myeloma.

In the case of this clonotype: A far larger clone is a single base away, which makes a read error likely. V usage is TRBV6-6 and J usage is TRBJ2-1; D is uncertain. Germline V gives CDR1 MNHNY, CDR2 SVGAGI (reference sequence). This CDR3 region has 12 residues. CDR3 sequence (DNA): TGTACCAGCAGTCTGAGTGGGAATGAGCAGTTCTTC. This encodes CTSSLSGNEQFF.

This clonotype has ten or more counts. The rearrangement links TRBV29-1 to TRBJ2-3; TRBD2 agrees at 9 bases. The V segment lost 5 bases and the J segment 4 bases; nucleotides outside the gene matches: 4. Germline V lookup: CDR1 SQVTM, CDR2 ANQGSEA. This CDR3 region has 13 residues. The CDR3: CSVNSGSADTQYF. DNA of the CDR3: TGCAGCGTTAATAGCGGGAGCGCAGATACGCAGTATTTT.

This chain joins TRBV7-9 and TRBJ2-5; 8 bases match TRBD1. The length of the CDR3 is 15 residues. Trimming removed 4 bases from V and 5 bases from J; junction bases left unmatched: 9. Germline values: CDR1 SEHNR, CDR2 FQNEAQ (reference sequence). The CDR3 region is CASSSGQVAGETQYF. As DNA, the CDR3 is TGTGCCAGCAGCTCGGGACAGGTAGCAGGGGAGACCCAGTACTTC.

As regards this clonotype: This likely traces to a read error, being one base from a far larger clone. Here the CDR3 reads CASSRLTSAANEQFF. The CDR3 nucleotides read TGTGCCAGCAGCAGACTAACGAGCGCCGCTAATGAGCAGTTCTTC. J is TRBJ2-1 and V is TRBV6-5; D perhaps matches TRBD2 (5 bases). The V gene's germline CDR1 is MNHEY and CDR2 SVGAGI. V lost 6 bases to trimming and J lost 7 bases, with 19 bases between them. The CDR3 covers 15 residues.

This clonotype was seen many times. V usage is TRBV7-9 and J usage is TRBJ2-1; TRBD2 matches 9 bases. This CDR3 comprises 12 residues. CDR1 and CDR2 (germline): SEHNR, FQNEAQ (reference sequence). J lost 13 bases, V lost 1 base, and 2 bases had no gene match. The CDR3 sequence: CASSLDLAGQFF. The CDR3 region has the DNA TGTGCCAGCAGCTTAGACCTAGCGGGACAGTTCTTC.